This note documents a single T cell receptor (beta chain) sequence. This entry comes from a study of CD8 T cells in Susac syndrome. With random hexamers, roughly 0.45 to 1 ug RNA was reverse transcribed. TCRdb ran MiXCR on the immunoSEQ multiplex PCR reads and lists one entry per CDR3 protein. The table records approximately 110,000 distinct CDR3 sequences, over 90% of them present only once. The CDR3 contains 14 residues. CDR1 SGDLS and CDR2 YYNGEE come from the germline V gene. Trimming took 7 bases from V and 3 from J; bases not matched to a gene: 6. The material sequenced was CD8+ T cells from PBMCs. This clonotype was obtained from a human donor with multiple sclerosis. The genes are TRBV9 and TRBJ2-3; 9 bases match TRBD2. In DNA form, the CDR3 reads TGTGCCAGCGGACGTAGCGGGAGTACAGATACGCAGTATTTT. It encodes CASGRSGSTDTQYF.